Listed below are T cell receptor beta chains from one sample, sequenced in a study of blood T cell repertoires in COVID-19. Assay: immunoSEQ multiplex PCR; the TCRdb copy retains only in-frame clones and omits some. Of approximately 200,000 clones listed, about 87% are singletons. Sequencing was done on a sample of peripheral blood. The source of these receptors is a man in his 70s with acute or convalescent COVID-19. Both conserved end residues are trimmed from each CDR3. A D gene is named only where the DNA matches it firmly.

j_call v_call d_call cdr3_aa
TRBJ2-2 TRBV29-1 . SVEDRGSTGELF
TRBJ1-2 TRBV3-1/TRBV3-2 . ASSQGAGSGYT
TRBJ1-6 TRBV19 . ASSIGQTNSPLH
TRBJ1-2 TRBV2 . ASTRGYGYT
TRBJ1-5 TRBV7-8 . ASSLGVMGPNQPQH
TRBJ2-7 TRBV5-6 TRBD2 ASSLRTGLAGVGYEQY
TRBJ1-1 TRBV7-8 . ASSLTTRGNTEAF
TRBJ1-6 TRBV3-1/TRBV3-2 TRBD1 ASSHPQGASYNSPLH
TRBJ2-1 TRBV23-1 TRBD2 ASSQISREAPYNEQF
TRBJ2-1 TRBV5-4 TRBD2 ASSFSGTSGTDNEQF
TRBJ1-2 TRBV5-5 . ASRQTGEGGYT
TRBJ1-5 TRBV28 . ASSWGQTINQPQH
TRBJ2-1 TRBV24-1 TRBD2 ATSVSGNYNEQF
TRBJ1-2 TRBV5-6 . ASSSFDRPTYGYT
TRBJ1-3 TRBV7-8 . ASVSEGKASGNTIY
TRBJ2-1 TRBV7-4 . ASRTLVGSYNEQF
TRBJ2-3 TRBV3-1/TRBV3-2 TRBD2 ASSLTSASTQY
TRBJ2-3 TRBV7-3 . ASSPNTSRPASTDTQY
TRBJ2-2 TRBV15 TRBD1 ATKGQGFTGELF
TRBJ1-5 TRBV28 TRBD1 ASLGQGRNQPQH
TRBJ2-1 TRBV7-3 . ASSLRGGNYNEQF
TRBJ2-7 TRBV7-2 . ASSWDTYSYEQY
TRBJ1-3 TRBV5-1 TRBD1 ASSPGTGSGNTIY
TRBJ2-7 TRBV9 . ASSVSDRLPYEQY
TRBJ2-4 TRBV28 TRBD1 ASSLIGTENIQY
TRBJ2-7 TRBV7-2 . ASSSLYEQY
TRBJ1-1 TRBV6-2/TRBV6-3 TRBD1 ASSTTGGVTEAF
TRBJ1-5 TRBV21-1 . ASSKENRRGNQPQH
TRBJ2-7 TRBV5-6 TRBD1 ASSYNPGTGGPEQY
TRBJ2-5 TRBV18 TRBD2 ASSPGTSGNIFQETQY
TRBJ1-2 TRBV7-6 . ASSAQEMNYGYT
TRBJ2-7 TRBV19 . ASSDLGAAYEQY
TRBJ2-1 TRBV28 . ASTAGGMADNEQF
TRBJ2-3 TRBV5-1 TRBD1 ASSWPPGQGGTDTQY